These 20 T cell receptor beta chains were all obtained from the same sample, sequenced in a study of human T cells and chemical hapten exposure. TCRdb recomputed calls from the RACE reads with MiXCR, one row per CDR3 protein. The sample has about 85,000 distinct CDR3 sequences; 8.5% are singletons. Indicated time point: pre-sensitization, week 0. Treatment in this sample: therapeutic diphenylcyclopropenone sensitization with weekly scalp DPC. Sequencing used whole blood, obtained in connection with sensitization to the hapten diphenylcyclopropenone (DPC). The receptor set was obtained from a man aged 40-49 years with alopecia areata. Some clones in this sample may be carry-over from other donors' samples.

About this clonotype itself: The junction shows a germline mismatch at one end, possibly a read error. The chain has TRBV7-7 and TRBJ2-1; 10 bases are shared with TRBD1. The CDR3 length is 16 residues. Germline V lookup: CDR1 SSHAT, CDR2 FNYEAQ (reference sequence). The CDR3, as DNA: TGTGCTAGCAGCTTAGAAGGGACAGGGGCGGTCAATGAGCAGTTCTTC. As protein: CASSLEGTGAVNEQFF.

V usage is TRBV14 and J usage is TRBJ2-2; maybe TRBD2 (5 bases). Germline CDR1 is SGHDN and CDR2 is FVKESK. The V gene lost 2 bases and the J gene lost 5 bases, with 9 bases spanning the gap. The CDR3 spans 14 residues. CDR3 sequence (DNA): TGTGCCAGCAGCCAACTAGCCGGTACCGGGGAGCTGTTTTTT. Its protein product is CASSQLAGTGELFF.

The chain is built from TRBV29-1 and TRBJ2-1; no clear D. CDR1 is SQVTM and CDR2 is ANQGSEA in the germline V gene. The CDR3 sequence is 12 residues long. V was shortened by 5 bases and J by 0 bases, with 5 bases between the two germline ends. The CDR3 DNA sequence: TGCAGCGTTCGAAGCTCCTACAATGAGCAGTTCTTC. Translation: CSVRSSYNEQFF.

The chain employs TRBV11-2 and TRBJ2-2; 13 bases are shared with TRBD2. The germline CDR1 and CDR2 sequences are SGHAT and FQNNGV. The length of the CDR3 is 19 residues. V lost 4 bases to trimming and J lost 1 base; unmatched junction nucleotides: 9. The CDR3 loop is CASSSTPGLAGWNTGELFF. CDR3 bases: TGTGCCAGCAGCTCCACACCGGGACTAGCGGGATGGAACACCGGGGAGCTGTTTTTT.

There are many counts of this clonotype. The CDR3 DNA follows: TGTGCCAGCAGCATGTCAATTCAGAATAATTCACCCCTCCACTTT. This codes for CASSMSIQNNSPLHF. The chain couples TRBV3-1 to TRBJ1-6; D remains ambiguous. Looked up from germline, CDR1 is LGHDT and CDR2 is YNNKEL (reference sequence). The CDR3 consists of 15 residues. V lost 5 bases, J lost 5 bases, and 13 bases lay in between.

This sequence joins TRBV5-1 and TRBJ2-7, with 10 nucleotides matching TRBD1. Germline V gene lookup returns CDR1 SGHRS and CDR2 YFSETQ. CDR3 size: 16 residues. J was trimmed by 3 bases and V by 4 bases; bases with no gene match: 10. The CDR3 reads CASSLADRGQIYEQYF. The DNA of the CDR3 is TGCGCCAGCAGCCTCGCCGACAGGGGGCAAATCTACGAGCAGTACTTC.

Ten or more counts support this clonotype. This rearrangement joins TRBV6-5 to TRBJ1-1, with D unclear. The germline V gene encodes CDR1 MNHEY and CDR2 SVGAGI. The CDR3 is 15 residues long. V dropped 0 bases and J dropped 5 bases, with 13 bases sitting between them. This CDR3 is CASSYSVVFGTEAFF. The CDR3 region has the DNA TGTGCCAGCAGTTACTCGGTAGTTTTTGGGACTGAAGCTTTCTTT.

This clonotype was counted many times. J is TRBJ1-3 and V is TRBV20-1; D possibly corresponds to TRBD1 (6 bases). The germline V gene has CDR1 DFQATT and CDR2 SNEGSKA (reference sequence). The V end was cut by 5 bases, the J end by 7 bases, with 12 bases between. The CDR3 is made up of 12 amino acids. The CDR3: CSAVLTGNTIYF. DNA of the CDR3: TGCAGTGCTGTTCTAACAGGGAACACCATATATTTT.

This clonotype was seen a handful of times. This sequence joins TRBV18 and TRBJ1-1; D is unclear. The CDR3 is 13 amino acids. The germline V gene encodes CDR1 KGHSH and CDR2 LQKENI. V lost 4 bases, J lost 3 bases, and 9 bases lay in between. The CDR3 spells CASSRNRDTEAFF. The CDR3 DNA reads TGTGCCAGCTCACGAAACAGAGACACTGAAGCTTTCTTT.

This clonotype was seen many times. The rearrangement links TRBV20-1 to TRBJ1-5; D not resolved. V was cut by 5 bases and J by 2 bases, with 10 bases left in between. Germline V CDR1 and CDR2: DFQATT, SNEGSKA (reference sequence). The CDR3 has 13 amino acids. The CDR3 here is CSAVAQGNQPQHF. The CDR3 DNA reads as TGCAGTGCTGTCGCCCAAGGCAATCAGCCCCAGCATTTT.

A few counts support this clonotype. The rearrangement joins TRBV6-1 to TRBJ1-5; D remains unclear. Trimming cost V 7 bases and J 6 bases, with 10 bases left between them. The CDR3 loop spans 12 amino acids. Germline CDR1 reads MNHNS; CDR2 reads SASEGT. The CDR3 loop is CASNLSPQPQHF. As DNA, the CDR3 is TGTGCCAGCAACCTTAGTCCTCAGCCCCAGCATTTT.

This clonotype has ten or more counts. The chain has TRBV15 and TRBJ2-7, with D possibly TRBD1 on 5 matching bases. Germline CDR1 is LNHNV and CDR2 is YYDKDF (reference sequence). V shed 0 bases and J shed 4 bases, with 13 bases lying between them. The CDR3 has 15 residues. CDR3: CATSRDRRATYEQYV. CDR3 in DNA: TGTGCCACCAGCAGAGATCGCAGGGCTACATACGAGCAGTACGTC.

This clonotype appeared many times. CDR3 region: CASSPLAGAYEQYV. The CDR3 DNA is TGTGCCAGCAGCCCGCTGGCCGGGGCCTACGAGCAGTACGTC. The rearrangement uses TRBV7-2 and TRBJ2-7; maybe TRBD2 (5 bases). Per germline, CDR1 SGHTA and CDR2 FQGNSA. Trimming took 5 bases from V and 2 from J, leaving 13 bases between them. The CDR3 totals 14 residues.

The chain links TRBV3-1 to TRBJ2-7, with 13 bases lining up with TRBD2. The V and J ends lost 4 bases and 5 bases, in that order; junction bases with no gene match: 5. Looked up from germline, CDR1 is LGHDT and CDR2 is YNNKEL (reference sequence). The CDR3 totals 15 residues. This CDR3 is CASSPLAGGPNEQYF. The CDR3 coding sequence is TGTGCCAGCAGCCCACTAGCGGGAGGGCCGAACGAGCAGTACTTC.

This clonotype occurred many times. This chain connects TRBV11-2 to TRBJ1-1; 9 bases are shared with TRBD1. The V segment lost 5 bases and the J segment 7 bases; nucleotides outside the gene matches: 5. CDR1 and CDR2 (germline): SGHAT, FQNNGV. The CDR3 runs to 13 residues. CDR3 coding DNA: TGTGCCAGCAGCCGTAGACAGGGGGATGAAGCTTTCTTT. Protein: CASSRRQGDEAFF.

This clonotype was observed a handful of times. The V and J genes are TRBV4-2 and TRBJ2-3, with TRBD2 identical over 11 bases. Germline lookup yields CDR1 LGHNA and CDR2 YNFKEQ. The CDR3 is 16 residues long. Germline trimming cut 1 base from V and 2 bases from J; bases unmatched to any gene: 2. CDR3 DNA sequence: TGTGCCAGCAGCCAAGTGGGACTAGCGGTCACAGATACGCAGTATTTT. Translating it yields CASSQVGLAVTDTQYF.

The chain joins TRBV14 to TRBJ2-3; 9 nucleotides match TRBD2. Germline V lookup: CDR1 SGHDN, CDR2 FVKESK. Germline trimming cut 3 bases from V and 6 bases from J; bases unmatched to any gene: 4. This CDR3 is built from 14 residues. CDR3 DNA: TGTGCCAGCAGCCATGGCGGGGGGGTGGATACGCAGTATTTT. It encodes CASSHGGGVDTQYF.

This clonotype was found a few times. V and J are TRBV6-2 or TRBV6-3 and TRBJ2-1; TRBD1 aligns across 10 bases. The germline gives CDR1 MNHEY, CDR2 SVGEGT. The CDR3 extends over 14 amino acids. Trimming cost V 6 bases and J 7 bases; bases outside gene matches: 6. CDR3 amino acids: CASRKGQGLNEQFF. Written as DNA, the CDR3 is TGTGCCAGCAGAAAGGGACAGGGGTTGAATGAGCAGTTCTTC.

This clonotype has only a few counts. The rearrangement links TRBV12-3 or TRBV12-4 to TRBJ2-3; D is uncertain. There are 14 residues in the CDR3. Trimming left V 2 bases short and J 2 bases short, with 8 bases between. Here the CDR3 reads CASSLRQFTDTQYF. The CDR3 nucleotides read TGTGCCAGCAGTTTAAGGCAGTTCACAGATACGCAGTATTTT.

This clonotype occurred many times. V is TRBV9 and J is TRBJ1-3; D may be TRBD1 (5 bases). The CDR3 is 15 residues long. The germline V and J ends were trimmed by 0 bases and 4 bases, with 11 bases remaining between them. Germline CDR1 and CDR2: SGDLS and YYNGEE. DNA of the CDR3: TGTGCCAGCAGCGTAGTGGGGGGACGCGGAAACACCATATATTTT. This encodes CASSVVGGRGNTIYF.